The 24 T cell receptor beta chains below all came from one sample that was sequenced in a study of T cell changes during pregnancy in multiple sclerosis. Here immunoSEQ multiplex PCR was the method, and the copy in TCRdb shows in-frame clones only, minus some. Of fewer than 140,000 clones in the sample, around 93% are singletons; the top ten hold 1.5% to 2%. This specimen consisted of peripheral blood, obtained after pregnancy. The receptors come from a female donor with multiple sclerosis, enrolled in a pregnancy study.

The rearrangement uses TRBV2 and TRBJ2-1, with TRBD1 as a possible D gene (6 bases). The germline V gene encodes CDR1 SNHLY and CDR2 FYNNEI. V lost 8 bases and J 4 bases, leaving 15 bases between the germline ends. The CDR3 runs 14 residues. The CDR3 reads CASQGTETYNEQFF. Here the CDR3 DNA reads TGTGCCAGCCAGGGGACGGAGACTTACAATGAGCAGTTCTTC.

J is TRBJ2-1 and V is TRBV28; a weak D match, TRBD1 (6 bases). The CDR3 runs to 13 residues. Germline CDR1 and CDR2: MDHEN and SYDVKM. Trimming removed 3 bases at V and 8 bases at J, with 11 bases between. The chain's CDR3 is CASSFPQGHEQFF. The CDR3 DNA sequence: TGTGCCAGCAGTTTCCCGCAGGGGCATGAGCAGTTCTTC.

The genes are TRBV2 and TRBJ1-5, with D hard to call. The V end was cut by 3 bases, the J end by 0 bases, with 6 bases between. CDR3 length: 14 residues. From germline, CDR1 is SNHLY and CDR2 FYNNEI. CDR3 amino acids: CASSDFYSNQPQHF. In DNA form, the CDR3 reads TGTGCCAGCAGTGATTTTTATAGCAATCAGCCCCAGCATTTT.

This clone was seen only once. The V call is TRBV30, the J call TRBJ2-5, with TRBD1 matching 7 bases. This CDR3 has 16 amino acids. V trimming: 2 bases; J trimming: 1 base; junction bases outside the gene matches: 10. CDR1 and CDR2 (germline): GTSNPN, SVGIG (reference sequence). CDR3 DNA sequence: TGTGCCTGGAGTTCCGGGACAGTACTTTTCCAAGAGACCCAGTACTTC. Its protein product is CAWSSGTVLFQETQYF.

V is TRBV6-5 and J is TRBJ2-7, with a weak D call TRBD2 (7 bases). Looked up from germline, CDR1 is MNHEY and CDR2 is SVGAGI. The V and J ends lost 0 bases and 4 bases respectively, with 13 bases between them. The CDR3 is 15 residues long. In nucleotides, the CDR3 is TGTGCCAGCAGTTACTCGAGAAGGGGGGGTTACGAGCAGTACTTC. It yields the protein CASSYSRRGGYEQYF.

This rearrangement joins TRBV4-1 to TRBJ2-7, with 10 bases aligning to TRBD2. The V and J ends lost 0 bases and 1 base, in that order; junction bases with no gene match: 6. The CDR3 is made up of 17 amino acids. Per germline, CDR1 MGHRA and CDR2 YSYEKL. This CDR3 reads CASSQDRGTSVSYEQYF. The DNA for the CDR3 is TGCGCCAGCAGCCAAGACAGGGGGACTAGCGTGTCCTACGAGCAGTACTTC.

The rearrangement links TRBV7-9 to TRBJ1-5; D may be TRBD1 (5 bases). CDR3 length: 18 residues. In germline, CDR1 is SEHNR, CDR2 FQNEAQ (reference sequence). Trimming left V 5 bases short and J 3 bases short, with 23 bases between. The CDR3 bases are TGTGCCAGCAGCCTAGGCGGGGTTCAGGGCCTATCCAATCAGCCCCAGCATTTT. This sequence encodes CASSLGGVQGLSNQPQHF.

V usage is TRBV27 and J usage is TRBJ2-5; maybe TRBD2 (5 bases). The CDR3 is 13 residues long. From germline, CDR1 is MNHEY and CDR2 SMNVEV (reference sequence). The V gene lost 3 bases and the J gene lost 4 bases, with 9 bases spanning the gap. In nucleotides, the CDR3 is TGTGCCAGCAGTTTGATCAGCGGAGAGACCCAGTACTTC. Residues: CASSLISGETQYF.

V is TRBV19 and J is TRBJ1-1; D possibly corresponds to TRBD1 (5 bases). The CDR3 extends over 13 amino acids. V gave up 7 bases and J gave up 5 bases, with 14 bases separating them. Germline V gene data show CDR1 as LNHDA and CDR2 as SQIVND (reference sequence). CDR3 in DNA: TGTGCCAGTATAGGGGTCATGATTACTGAAGCTTTCTTT. Its translation is CASIGVMITEAFF.

The V gene is TRBV4-1, the J gene TRBJ2-2, with TRBD1 identical over 8 bases. This CDR3 is built from 15 residues. From germline, CDR1 is MGHRA and CDR2 YSYEKL. V gave up 9 bases and J gave up 6 bases; unmatched junction bases: 12. The DNA of the CDR3 is TGCGCCAGTCGATGGACAGGGAATACACCCGGGGAGCTGTTTTTT. Amino acids: CASRWTGNTPGELFF.

With respect to this clone: Other DNA variants within this sample encode the same CDR3. This chain's CDR3 is CASSLSGNYGYTF. CDR3 nucleotides: TGTGCCAGCAGCTTGAGCGGAAACTATGGCTACACCTTC. The chain carries TRBV5-6 and TRBJ1-2; D is unresolved. The CDR3 runs to 13 residues. CDR1 is SGHDT and CDR2 is YYEEEE in the germline V gene. Trimming removed 1 base from V and 2 bases from J, with 6 bases in between.

The V gene is TRBV6-5, the J gene TRBJ2-7; D not certain. Germline V gene sequence: CDR1 MNHEY, CDR2 SVGAGI. The length of the CDR3 is 12 residues. Trimming took 4 bases from V and 7 from J, leaving 11 bases between them. The CDR3 nucleotides are TGTGCCAGCAGTTCCCAAGTGAGAGAGCAGTACTTC. Its protein is CASSSQVREQYF.

Worth noting for this clone: Germline and junction disagree at one end, which may indicate a read error. The chain uses TRBV29-1 and TRBJ2-1; weak D call: TRBD2 (6 bases). Germline lookup yields CDR1 SQVTM and CDR2 ANQGSEA. The CDR3 contains 12 residues. The DNA of the CDR3 is TGCAGCGTTGAAGCTCGGGGGAAGGAAAAGGTCTTC. Its protein is CSVEARGKEKVF.

The chain uses TRBV9 and TRBJ2-7; 8 bases line up with TRBD2. CDR3 length: 15 residues. Per the germline V gene, CDR1 is SGDLS and CDR2 is YYNGEE. With V trimmed by 0 bases and J by 3 bases, 5 bases remained unmatched. CDR3 sequence: CASSVGLASNYEQYF. CDR3 DNA: TGTGCCAGCAGCGTAGGACTAGCGTCAAACTACGAGCAGTACTTC.

This clone showed up just once. An end of the junction differs from the germline gene, which may be a read error. The V call is TRBV30, the J call TRBJ1-2; 11 positions agree with TRBD1. The CDR3 consists of 15 residues. Germline V CDR1 and CDR2: GTSNPN, SVGIG (reference sequence). The CDR3, as DNA: TGTGCCTGGGGTGTAGGGACAGGGGGTAACTATGGCTACACCTTC. It yields the protein CAWGVGTGGNYGYTF.

The genes are TRBV5-4 and TRBJ2-3, with D tentatively TRBD2 (5 bases). The CDR3 contains 18 residues. The V end was cut by 5 bases, the J end by 8 bases, with 30 bases between. From germline, CDR1 is SGHNT and CDR2 YYREEE (reference sequence). The chain's CDR3 is CASRPPGVGPVVSGTQYF. The DNA of the CDR3 is TGTGCCAGCAGGCCACCCGGGGTCGGGCCCGTCGTGTCTGGTACGCAGTATTTT.

Worth noting for this clone: This same CDR3 is encoded by further DNA sequences in the sample. The chain joins TRBV19 to TRBJ2-7; TRBD1 agrees at 12 bases. Looked up from germline, CDR1 is LNHDA and CDR2 is SQIVND (reference sequence). The junction had 3 bases not matched to a gene; V was cut back by 5 bases and J by 4 bases. The CDR3 covers 14 residues. The CDR3 sequence: CASSPGQGAYEQYF. For the CDR3, the DNA is TGTGCCAGTAGTCCGGGACAGGGGGCTTACGAGCAGTACTTC.

J is TRBJ2-2 and V is TRBV14; the match to TRBD1 covers 7 bases. This CDR3 is built from 16 residues. V shed 2 bases, J shed 4 bases, and the junction held 7 bases outside the gene matches. Germline lookup yields CDR1 SGHDN and CDR2 FVKESK. In DNA, the CDR3 is TGTGCCAGCAGCCAATCTCGACAGGGACGCACCGGGGAGCTGTTTTTT. This gives the protein CASSQSRQGRTGELFF.

The chain has TRBV9 and TRBJ2-1; 12 nucleotides align to TRBD2. There are 15 residues in the CDR3. CDR1 and CDR2 from the germline V gene are SGDLS and YYNGEE. V gave up 0 bases and J gave up 8 bases; unmatched junction bases: 3. Here the CDR3 DNA reads TGTGCCAGCAGCGTAGGCCTAGCGGGGGGGCATGAGCAGTTCTTC. Protein: CASSVGLAGGHEQFF.

In its sample, this clone was seen once. The chain couples TRBV7-3 to TRBJ2-5; 16 bases line up with TRBD2. The trim removed 5 bases at V and 5 bases at J, leaving 8 bases unmatched. Germline V CDR1 and CDR2: SGHTA, FQGTGA. The CDR3 has 17 residues. The CDR3 sequence is CASSPGLAGGTRETQYF. The CDR3 coding sequence is TGTGCCAGCAGCCCGGGACTAGCGGGAGGGACCCGGGAGACCCAGTACTTC. Complete variable domain (other parts from reference TRBV7-3 and TRBJ2-5): GAGVSQTPSNKVTEKGKYVELRCDPISGHTALYWYRQSLGQGPEFLIYFQGTGAADDSGLPNDRFFAVRPEGSVSTLKIQRTERGDSAVYLCASSPGLAGGTRETQYFGPGTRLLVL.

CDR3: CASSDAEGLYNEQFF. The CDR3 DNA reads TGTGCCAGCAGTGATGCTGAGGGACTCTACAATGAGCAGTTCTTC. This chain links TRBV25-1 with TRBJ2-1; maybe TRBD2 (6 bases). Trimming removed 3 bases at V and 3 bases at J, with 12 bases between. Germline CDR1 reads MGHDK; CDR2 reads SYGVNS. This CDR3 is 15 amino acids long.

This clone has a single count. The V call is TRBV15, the J call TRBJ2-6, with a weak D call TRBD1 (6 bases). Germline values: CDR1 LNHNV, CDR2 YYDKDF (reference sequence). The ends were cut back, 3 bases at V and 1 base at J, with 10 bases in the middle. The CDR3 loop spans 16 amino acids. CDR3 nucleotide sequence: TGTGCCACCAGCAGCCTACAGGGTTCTGGGGCCAACGTCCTGACTTTC. Translating it yields CATSSLQGSGANVLTF.

V and J are TRBV11-2 and TRBJ2-7; D gene unclear. Germline CDR1 reads SGHAT; CDR2 reads FQNNGV. Trimming pared 2 bases from V and 5 bases from J, leaving 7 bases between. The CDR3 length is 12 residues. CDR3 in DNA: TGTGCCAGCAGCTTACCGTTTGACGAGCAGTACTTC. This codes for CASSLPFDEQYF.

This clone was counted once. The chain carries TRBV5-6 and TRBJ2-5; TRBD1 agrees at 11 bases. V dropped 0 bases and J dropped 3; count of bases not matched to a gene: 1. The CDR3 is made up of 15 amino acids. The germline gives CDR1 SGHDT, CDR2 YYEEEE. The CDR3 DNA reads TGTGCCAGCAGCTTGGGGACAGGGGGCGAAGAGACCCAGTACTTC. Its translation: CASSLGTGGEETQYF.